The clone carrying this T cell receptor (beta chain) was seen ten or more times. The data derive from a study of T-cell reconstitution after alpha-beta-depleted transplantation in children. Trimming cost V 7 bases and J 5 bases, with 18 bases left between them. From germline, CDR1 is LGHNA and CDR2 YSLEER. This CDR3 spans 15 amino acids. Unique molecular identifiers were incorporated during preparation of the TCRbeta library. TCRdb ran MiXCR on the PCR reads and lists one entry per CDR3 protein. The sample shows about 610,000 distinct CDR3 sequences, 8% to 11% of them seen only once. This sample comprised PBMCs from the stem cell graft donor, obtained from the stem cell graft. The rearrangement uses TRBV4-3 and TRBJ2-1, with D perhaps matching TRBD1 or TRBD2 (5 bases each). The receptor's source is a human donor who donated a stem cell graft to a child with acute myeloid leukemia. This chain's CDR3 is CASNVWDRKNNEQFF. The CDR3 region has the DNA TGCGCCAGCAATGTGTGGGACCGGAAGAACAATGAGCAGTTCTTC.